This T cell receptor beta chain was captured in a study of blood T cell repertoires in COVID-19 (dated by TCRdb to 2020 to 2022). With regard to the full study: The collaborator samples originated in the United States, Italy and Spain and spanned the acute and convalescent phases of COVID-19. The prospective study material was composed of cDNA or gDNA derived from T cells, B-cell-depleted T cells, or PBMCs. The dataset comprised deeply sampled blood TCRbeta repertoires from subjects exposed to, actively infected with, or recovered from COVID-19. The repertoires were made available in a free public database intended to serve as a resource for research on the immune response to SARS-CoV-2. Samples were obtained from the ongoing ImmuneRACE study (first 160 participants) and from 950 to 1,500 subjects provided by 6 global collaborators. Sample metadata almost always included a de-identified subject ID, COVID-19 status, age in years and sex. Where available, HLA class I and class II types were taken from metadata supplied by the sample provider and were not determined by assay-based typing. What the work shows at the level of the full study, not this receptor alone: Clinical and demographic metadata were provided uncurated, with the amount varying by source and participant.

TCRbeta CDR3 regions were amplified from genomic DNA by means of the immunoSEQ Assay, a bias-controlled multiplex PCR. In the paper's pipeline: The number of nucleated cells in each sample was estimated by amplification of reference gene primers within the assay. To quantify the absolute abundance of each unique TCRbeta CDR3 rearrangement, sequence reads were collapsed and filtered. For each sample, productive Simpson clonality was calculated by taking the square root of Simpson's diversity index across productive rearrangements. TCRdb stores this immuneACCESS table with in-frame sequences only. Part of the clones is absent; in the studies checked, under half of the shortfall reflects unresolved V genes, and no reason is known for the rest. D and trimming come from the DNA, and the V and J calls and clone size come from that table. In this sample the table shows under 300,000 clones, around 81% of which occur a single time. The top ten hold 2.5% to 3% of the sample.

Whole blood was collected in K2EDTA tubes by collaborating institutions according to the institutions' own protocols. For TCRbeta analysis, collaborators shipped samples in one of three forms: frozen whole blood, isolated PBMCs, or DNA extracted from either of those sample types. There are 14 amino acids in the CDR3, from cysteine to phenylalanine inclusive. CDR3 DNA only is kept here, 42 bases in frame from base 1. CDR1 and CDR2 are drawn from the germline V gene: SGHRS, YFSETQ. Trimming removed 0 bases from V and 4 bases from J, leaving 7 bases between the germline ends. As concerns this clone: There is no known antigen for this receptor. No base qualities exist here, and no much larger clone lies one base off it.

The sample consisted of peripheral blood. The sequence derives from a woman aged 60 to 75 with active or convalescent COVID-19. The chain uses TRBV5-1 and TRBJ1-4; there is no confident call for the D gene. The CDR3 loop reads CASSLGRLNEKLFF. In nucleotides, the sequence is TGCGCCAGCAGCTTGGGCAGGCTTAATGAAAAACTGTTTTTT.